Each of the 31 T cell receptor beta chains below was sequenced from the same sample in a study of OX40 agonist ivuxolimab in advanced cancers. Library generation was performed with the immunoSEQ multiplex PCR assay. TCRdb mirrors the immuneACCESS table, restricted to in-frame sequences. Some clones are absent from its copies; in checked studies, under half trace to an unresolved V gene, and the reason for the others is unknown. This sample is represented by approximately 100,000 clones; about 80% of them were singletons. About 5.5% of the sample goes to the ten largest clones. Material: CD4+ or CD8+ T cells sorted from blood, obtained in a trial of the OX40 agonist ivuxolimab. These receptors all come from an adult with an advanced solid tumor such as melanoma, head and neck, liver or kidney cancer.

The J gene is TRBJ1-6, the V gene TRBV30; the D gene is possibly TRBD1 (5 bases). CDR3 size: 22 residues. Trimming removed 3 bases at V and 3 bases at J, with 33 bases between. The germline V gene encodes CDR1 GTSNPN and CDR2 SVGIG (reference sequence). The CDR3 DNA reads as TGTGCCTGGAGGACTAGCCGGGAAGGGGTCAGGAGCCCCCCGGTCTATAATTCACCCCTCCACTTT. Protein product: CAWRTSREGVRSPPVYNSPLHF.

Only a few counts were recorded for this clone. The chain combines TRBV6-5 with TRBJ2-3; 12 bases match TRBD2. The V segment lost 4 bases and the J segment 4 bases; nucleotides outside the gene matches: 3. Looked up from germline, CDR1 is MNHEY and CDR2 is SVGAGI. This CDR3 has 15 residues. CDR3: CASSSSGGAPDTQYF. CDR3 DNA: TGTGCCAGCAGTTCTAGCGGGGGGGCTCCAGATACGCAGTATTTT.

This clone turned up a few times. This sequence joins TRBV7-9 and TRBJ1-1; 9 nucleotides align to TRBD1. There are 15 residues in the CDR3. Germline CDR1 and CDR2: SEHNR and FQNEAQ (reference sequence). With 6 bases clipped from V and 5 bases from J, the junction kept 10 bases outside the gene matches. The CDR3 reads CASSLLTGGITEAFF. The CDR3 DNA follows: TGTGCCAGCAGTTTACTGACAGGGGGAATTACTGAAGCTTTCTTT.

V and J are TRBV7-9 and TRBJ1-2; maybe TRBD1 (5 bases). Trimming took off 6 bases at V and 5 bases at J, with 22 bases between the two ends. The CDR3 sequence is 16 residues long. Germline loops: CDR1 SEHNR, CDR2 FQNEAQ (reference sequence). The CDR3 DNA sequence: TGTGCCAGCAGAGAGGGGCAGGCTCCACCAAATTATGGCTACACCTTC. The encoded protein is CASREGQAPPNYGYTF.

V and J are TRBV6-5 and TRBJ2-1; D not resolved. The CDR3 spans 13 residues. V shed 3 bases and J shed 5 bases, with 8 bases lying between them. CDR1 is MNHEY and CDR2 is SVGAGI in the germline V gene. The CDR3 nucleotides are TGTGCCAGCAGTTATCGCCAGCACAATGAGCAGTTCTTC. This sequence encodes CASSYRQHNEQFF.

This chain joins TRBV6-1 and TRBJ1-3; D is ambiguous. The germline V and J ends were trimmed by 7 bases and 4 bases, with 11 bases remaining between them. The CDR3 runs to 13 residues. The germline gives CDR1 MNHNS, CDR2 SASEGT. DNA of the CDR3: TGTGCCAGCAATCAATGGGGAGGAAACACCATATATTTT. Amino acid sequence: CASNQWGGNTIYF.

This chain links TRBV20-1 with TRBJ1-2; D may be TRBD1 (5 bases). Trimming stripped 5 bases from V and 7 bases from J, with 11 bases between. The CDR3 extends over 11 amino acids. CDR1 is DFQATT and CDR2 is SNEGSKA in the germline V gene (reference sequence). The DNA of the CDR3 is TGCAGTGCTTCAGGGAGGTTTGGCTACACCTTC. Translated: CSASGRFGYTF.

The chain joins TRBV5-1 to TRBJ2-7; TRBD2 is a possible D gene (6 bases). The CDR3 spans 13 residues. The germline V gene encodes CDR1 SGHRS and CDR2 YFSETQ. With 5 bases removed from V and 1 base from J, the gap between germline ends came to 10 bases. The CDR3 DNA reads TGCGCCAGCAGACCTCTAGCGTCCTACGAGCAGTACTTC. This translates into CASRPLASYEQYF. The full variable domain, completed using reference TRBV5-1 and TRBJ2-7, is KAGVTQTPRYLIKTRGQQVTLSCSPISGHRSVSWYQQTPGQGLQFLFEYFSETQRNKGNFPGRFSGRQFSNSRSEMNVSTLELGDSALYLCASRPLASYEQYFGPGTRLTVT.

The CDR3 region has the DNA TGTGCCAGCAGTTACGGGACCAAGTCGGAGCAGTACTTC. It encodes CASSYGTKSEQYF. This sequence joins TRBV6-5 and TRBJ2-7; D possibly matches TRBD1 or TRBD2 (5 bases each). The CDR3 is 13 amino acids. Trimming removed 2 bases from V and 7 bases from J, with 12 bases in between. CDR1 is MNHEY, CDR2 SVGAGI, per germline.

This chain links TRBV7-9 with TRBJ1-1, with D hard to call. This CDR3 region has 14 residues. The ends were cut back, 5 bases at V and 1 base at J, with 11 bases in the middle. Per the germline V gene, CDR1 is SEHNR and CDR2 is FQNEAQ (reference sequence). The CDR3 loop reads CASSPSQSNTEAFF. Written as DNA, the CDR3 is TGTGCCAGCAGCCCCAGCCAATCGAACACTGAAGCTTTCTTT.

This chain joins TRBV11-2 and TRBJ2-3; TRBD2 aligns across 16 bases. This CDR3 has 17 residues. Germline CDR1 and CDR2: SGHAT and FQNNGV. The V and J ends lost 1 base and 8 bases, in that order; junction bases with no gene match: 6. As DNA, the CDR3 is TGTGCCAGCAGCTTAGGTGGGACTAGCGGGAGGGCCGGTACGCAGTATTTT. This sequence encodes CASSLGGTSGRAGTQYF.

V is TRBV2 and J is TRBJ1-1; the D is unclear. Germline V gene data show CDR1 as SNHLY and CDR2 as FYNNEI. V lost 3 bases and J lost 1, with 9 bases in between. The CDR3 is made up of 14 amino acids. The chain's CDR3 is CASSEVRGNTEAFF. The CDR3 DNA is TGTGCCAGCAGTGAGGTCAGAGGGAACACTGAAGCTTTCTTT.

The chain employs TRBV27 and TRBJ2-7; either TRBD1 or TRBD2 may fit D (6 bases each). Germline-derived CDR1 and CDR2 are MNHEY and SMNVEV (reference sequence). The CDR3 spans 13 residues. The ends were cut back, 6 bases at V and 4 bases at J, with 13 bases in the middle. The CDR3 here is CASSAGGRYEQYF. CDR3 DNA sequence: TGTGCCAGCAGCGCCGGGGGCAGGTACGAGCAGTACTTC.

The rearrangement uses TRBV7-6 and TRBJ2-7; the D gene could be TRBD1 or TRBD2 (7 bases each). CDR1 and CDR2 from the germline V gene are SGHVS and FNYEAQ. V dropped 3 bases and J dropped 2 bases, with 20 bases sitting between them. CDR3 length: 17 residues. The DNA of the CDR3 is TGTGCCAGCAGCTTGGGGGAGGGGGCAGGTAAAACCTACGAGCAGTACTTC. It encodes CASSLGEGAGKTYEQYF.

V gene TRBV2 combines with J gene TRBJ2-5, with D possibly TRBD1 on 6 matching bases. The V end lost 8 bases, the J end lost 2 bases, and 9 bases lay between the germline ends. Germline-derived CDR1 and CDR2 are SNHLY and FYNNEI. The CDR3 is 12 residues long. The CDR3 DNA reads TGTGCCAGCCGACAGGAACAAGAGACCCAGTACTTC. Protein sequence: CASRQEQETQYF.

This clone is a singleton in its sample. V gene TRBV18 combines with J gene TRBJ1-1; maybe TRBD1 (5 bases). Germline assignment: CDR1 KGHSH and CDR2 LQKENI. The V and J ends lost 1 base and 2 bases respectively, with 11 bases between them. This CDR3 contains 15 residues. The CDR3 bases are TGTGCCAGCTCACCACTTCAGGGTCCAAACACTGAAGCTTTCTTT. Protein sequence: CASSPLQGPNTEAFF. Looking up the rest from reference TRBV18 and TRBJ1-1 gives the full variable domain: NAGVMQNPRHLVRRRGQEARLRCSPMKGHSHVYWYRQLPEEGLKFMVYLQKENIIDESGMPKERFSAEFPKEGPSILRIQQVVRGDSAAYFCASSPLQGPNTEAFFGQGTRLTVV.

This chain joins TRBV18 and TRBJ2-3, with 11 bases that match TRBD2. Germline V gene lookup returns CDR1 KGHSH and CDR2 LQKENI. The CDR3 runs 16 residues. Trimming cost V 6 bases and J 4 bases; bases outside gene matches: 9. CDR3 nucleotide sequence: TGTGCCAGCTCGCGTAGCGGGGGGGCCACGGCAGATACGCAGTATTTT. Amino acids: CASSRSGGATADTQYF.

The V call is TRBV28, the J call TRBJ2-7; D is perhaps TRBD2 (6 bases). The CDR3 is 12 residues long. Germline V gene sequence: CDR1 MDHEN, CDR2 SYDVKM. V lost 2 bases, J lost 6 bases, and 8 bases lay in between. CDR3 amino acids: CASSLGGLEQYF. The CDR3, as DNA: TGTGCCAGCAGTTTAGGGGGACTCGAGCAGTACTTC.

The gene calls are TRBV27 and TRBJ2-7, with 11 bases identical to TRBD2. Germline CDR1 MNHEY, CDR2 SMNVEV (reference sequence). Unmatched junction bases numbered 2, after V lost 3 bases and J lost 1 base. The CDR3 spans 15 residues. The CDR3 DNA reads TGTGCCAGCAGTTTCCGACTAGCGGGATCCTACGAGCAGTACTTC. Translated: CASSFRLAGSYEQYF.

This clone was observed a handful of times. The chain uses TRBV6-6 and TRBJ2-7; D unresolved. This CDR3 contains 13 residues. Germline loops: CDR1 MNHNY, CDR2 SVGAGI (reference sequence). V lost 2 bases, J lost 4 bases, and 9 bases lay in between. The CDR3 region has the DNA TGTGCCAGCAGTTACCTGGACCAATACGAGCAGTACTTC. Its protein is CASSYLDQYEQYF.

The chain couples TRBV5-1 to TRBJ1-4, with D uncertain. V lost 3 bases and J 4 bases, leaving 13 bases between the germline ends. The CDR3 loop spans 15 amino acids. The germline V gene has CDR1 SGHRS and CDR2 YFSETQ. The CDR3 DNA reads as TGCGCCAGCAGCTCATATTCGACGGTTAATGAAAAACTGTTTTTT. It specifies CASSSYSTVNEKLFF.

The V gene is TRBV11-2, the J gene TRBJ2-2, with D possibly matching TRBD1 (5 bases). CDR3 length: 15 amino acids. Trimming shortened V by 5 bases and J by 6 bases, and 16 bases separated the two germline ends. Germline V gene lookup returns CDR1 SGHAT and CDR2 FQNNGV. CDR3 in DNA: TGTGCCAGCAGCCCAGAGGCAGGGTGGGCCGGGGAGCTGTTTTTT. Encoded protein: CASSPEAGWAGELFF.

The chain combines TRBV5-1 with TRBJ2-5; perhaps TRBD2 as D (5 bases). The germline CDR1 and CDR2 sequences are SGHRS and YFSETQ. The CDR3 runs to 15 residues. V lost 2 bases to trimming and J lost 2 bases, with 13 bases between them. The CDR3 reads CASSFPGKPQETQYF. In nucleotides, the CDR3 is TGCGCCAGCAGCTTTCCGGGGAAGCCTCAAGAGACCCAGTACTTC. Full variable domain (outside the CDR3, taken from reference TRBV5-1 and TRBJ2-5): KAGVTQTPRYLIKTRGQQVTLSCSPISGHRSVSWYQQTPGQGLQFLFEYFSETQRNKGNFPGRFSGRQFSNSRSEMNVSTLELGDSALYLCASSFPGKPQETQYFGPGTRLLVL.

This sequence joins TRBV5-6 and TRBJ2-1, with 8 bases that match TRBD2. With V trimmed by 0 bases and J by 3 bases, 2 bases remained unmatched. This CDR3 contains 15 residues. Germline V lookup: CDR1 SGHDT, CDR2 YYEEEE. CDR3 in DNA: TGTGCCAGCAGCTTGGGACTAGCGCTCTACAATGAGCAGTTCTTC. This codes for CASSLGLALYNEQFF.

The V and J genes are TRBV11-2 and TRBJ2-7; perhaps TRBD2 as D (5 bases). The CDR3 length is 13 residues. V was shortened by 5 bases and J by 7 bases, with 15 bases between the two germline ends. The V gene's germline CDR1 is SGHAT and CDR2 FQNNGV. CDR3 DNA: TGTGCCAGCAGCCCAGGTTGGTCGGGAGAGCAGTACTTC. Its protein is CASSPGWSGEQYF.

The V and J genes are TRBV5-1 and TRBJ2-1; 10 bases map to TRBD2. CDR1 and CDR2 (germline): SGHRS, YFSETQ. This CDR3 contains 15 residues. V trimming: 4 bases; J trimming: 5 bases; junction bases outside the gene matches: 6. CDR3 loop: CASSPGLAVDNEQFF. The CDR3 bases are TGCGCCAGCAGCCCCGGACTAGCGGTTGACAATGAGCAGTTCTTC.

The chain is built from TRBV15 and TRBJ2-7, with a weak D call TRBD2 (5 bases). The CDR3 is 16 amino acids. Deletions cut 0 bases from V and 2 bases from J, with 14 bases between. The germline V gene has CDR1 LNHNV and CDR2 YYDKDF (reference sequence). This CDR3 reads CATSRDRDSATYEQYF. The CDR3 DNA sequence: TGTGCCACCAGCAGAGATCGGGATAGCGCAACCTACGAGCAGTACTTC.

The chain employs TRBV19 and TRBJ1-6; tentative D call: TRBD1 (5 bases). Per germline, CDR1 LNHDA and CDR2 SQIVND (reference sequence). CDR3 size: 14 residues. V was shortened by 10 bases and J by 5 bases, with 15 bases between the two germline ends. The CDR3 nucleotides are TGTGCCACCCGGGACGCTGGAAATAATTCACCCCTCCACTTT. Translation gives CATRDAGNNSPLHF.

This clone occurred once. J is TRBJ1-1 and V is TRBV29-1, with a tentative D call TRBD1 (5 bases). Germline lookup yields CDR1 SQVTM and CDR2 ANQGSEA. This CDR3 has 12 amino acids. Trimming took off 4 bases at V and 4 bases at J, with 10 bases between the two ends. The CDR3 sequence is CSVAGSSTEAFF. The DNA for the CDR3 is TGCAGCGTTGCAGGGTCGAGCACTGAAGCTTTCTTT.

In DNA, the CDR3 is TGTGCCAGCAGTTACTCTGGGCCAGGGCGCTTGGGAGCTTTCTTT. It specifies CASSYSGPGRLGAFF. The chain carries TRBV6-5 and TRBJ1-1; possible D gene TRBD1, 5 bases. The CDR3 contains 15 residues. Germline V lookup: CDR1 MNHEY, CDR2 SVGAGI. Trimming cost V 0 bases and J 10 bases, with 18 bases left between them.

This chain uses TRBV2 with TRBJ2-3, with a possible D match to TRBD2 (6 bases). Germline CDR1 is SNHLY and CDR2 is FYNNEI. The CDR3 has 15 residues. Trimming left V 7 bases short and J 2 bases short, with 16 bases between. CDR3 DNA: TGTGCCAGCACCAGAGGAGGGCTATACACAGATACGCAGTATTTT. Amino acids: CASTRGGLYTDTQYF.